This TCR beta chain was sequenced during a study of shared clonotypes between healthy human individuals. Study-level points and caveats: What limited the represented genetic and exposure-history diversity was the small number of donors.

Naive CD8 isolation took CD45RO-negative cells positively selected for CCR7 and excluded terminally differentiated effector memory CD45RA+ cells. Clones were read by immunoSEQ multiplex PCR, and TCRdb kept only the in-frame ones, dropping some. The data hold some 1,900,000 clones, with approximately 94% observed a single time. V lost 8 bases, J lost 6 bases, and 13 bases lay in between. Germline values: CDR1 SEHNR, CDR2 FQNEAQ (reference sequence). The CDR3 consists of 12 residues. To note about this clone: What it binds is not known.

The sequenced material came from naive CD8+ T cells sorted from blood. This sequence originates from a man in his late teens or twenties in good health. The chain links TRBV7-9 to TRBJ1-2; D is possibly TRBD1 (5 bases). CDR3 amino acids: CASDTLGDGYTF. The DNA of the CDR3 is TGTGCCAGCGACACTTTGGGGGATGGCTACACCTTC. The complete variable domain, with remaining parts taken from reference TRBV7-9 and TRBJ1-2, reads DTGVSQNPRHKITKRGQNVTFRCDPISEHNRLYWYRQTLGQGPEFLTYFQNEAQLEKSRLLSDRFSAERPKGSFSTLEIQRTEQGDSAMYLCASDTLGDGYTFGSGTRLTVV.